This T cell receptor (beta chain) is from a study of cytomegalovirus exposure and HLA in healthy donors. Concerning this clone: Its antigen is unknown.

The PCR made use of 60 Vbeta and 13 Jbeta primers. In the study's own analysis: Unique TCR beta chains numbered around 75 million in a later analysis, with about 9.9 million shared. Assay: immunoSEQ multiplex PCR; the TCRdb copy retains only in-frame clones and omits some. That table supplies the V and J calls and clone size; D and trimming were determined from the DNA. This table holds about 140,000 clones. General study findings and limits: It was fewer than 200 TCR beta chains that were listed as cytomegalovirus-associated. Later analysis revealed greater clonal expansion in HLA-associated TCR beta chains than in equally common others.

The sample was PBMCs. This clonotype originated in a woman under 30 in good health and CMV-seronegative.

The chain's CDR3 is CASSLPSGGRNEQFF. The DNA of the CDR3 is TGTGCCAGCAGTCTTCCTAGCGGAGGGAGGAATGAGCAGTTCTTC. The chain uses TRBV6-5 and TRBJ2-1; TRBD2 matches at 7 bases. CDR3 size: 15 residues. Per the germline V gene, CDR1 is MNHEY and CDR2 is SVGAGI. The V segment lost 5 bases and the J segment 7 bases; nucleotides outside the gene matches: 11.